Here is one T cell receptor (beta chain) with its context. Antigen specificity is unknown. The record originates from a study of shared clonotypes between healthy human individuals. Whole-study results and caveats: Some clonotypes were shared by all four sorted-subset donors, while others were not shared. The non-shared ones had lower generation probabilities than the shared ones.

V gave up 5 bases and J gave up 0 bases; unmatched junction bases: 7. The CDR3 is 16 residues long. Germline values: CDR1 GTSNPN, CDR2 SVGIG (reference sequence). Method: immunoSEQ multiplex PCR; TCRdb's copy keeps in-frame clones and lacks some. The sample has approximately 2.5 million clones, 85% to 95% seen once. This receptor was identified in a man aged 18 to 29 in good health. Sequencing was performed on naive CD4+ T cells sorted from blood. Subset indicated: CD45RA+ positively selected. The chain carries TRBV30 and TRBJ1-6; 7 bases are a match to TRBD1. CDR3 protein: CAWGDRESSYNSPLHF. The CDR3 DNA reads as TGTGCCTGGGGCGACAGGGAGAGCTCCTATAATTCACCCCTCCACTTT.